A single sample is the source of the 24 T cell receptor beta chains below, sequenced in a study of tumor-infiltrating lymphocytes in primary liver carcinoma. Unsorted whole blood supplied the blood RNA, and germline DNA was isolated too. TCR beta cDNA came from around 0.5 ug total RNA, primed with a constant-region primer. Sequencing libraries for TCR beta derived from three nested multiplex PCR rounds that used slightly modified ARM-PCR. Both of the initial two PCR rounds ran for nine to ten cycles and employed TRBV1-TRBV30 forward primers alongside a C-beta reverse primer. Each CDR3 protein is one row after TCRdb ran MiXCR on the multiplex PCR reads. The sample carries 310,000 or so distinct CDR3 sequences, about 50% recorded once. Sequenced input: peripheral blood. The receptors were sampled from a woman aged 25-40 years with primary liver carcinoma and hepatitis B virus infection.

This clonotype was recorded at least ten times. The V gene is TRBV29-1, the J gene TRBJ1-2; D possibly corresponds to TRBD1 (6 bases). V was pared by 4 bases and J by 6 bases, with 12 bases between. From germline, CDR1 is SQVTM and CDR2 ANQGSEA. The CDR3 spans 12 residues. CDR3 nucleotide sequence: TGCAGCGTTGTGCAGGGGAGTGATGGCTACACCTTC. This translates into CSVVQGSDGYTF.

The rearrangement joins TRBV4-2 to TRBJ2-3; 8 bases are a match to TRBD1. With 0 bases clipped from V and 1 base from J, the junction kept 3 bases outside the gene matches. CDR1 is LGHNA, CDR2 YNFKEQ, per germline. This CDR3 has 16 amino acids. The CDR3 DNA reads TGTGCCAGCAGCCAAGATGCGGGACAGGGCACAGATACGCAGTATTTT. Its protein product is CASSQDAGQGTDTQYF.

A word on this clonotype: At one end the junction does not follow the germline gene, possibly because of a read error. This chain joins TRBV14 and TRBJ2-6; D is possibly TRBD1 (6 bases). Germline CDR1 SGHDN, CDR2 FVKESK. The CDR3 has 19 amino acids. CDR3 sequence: CASSQDRPGVPPGANVLTF. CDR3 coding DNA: TGTGCCAGCAGCCAAGATCGGCCAGGGGTTCCTCCTGGGGCCAACGTTCTGACTTTC.

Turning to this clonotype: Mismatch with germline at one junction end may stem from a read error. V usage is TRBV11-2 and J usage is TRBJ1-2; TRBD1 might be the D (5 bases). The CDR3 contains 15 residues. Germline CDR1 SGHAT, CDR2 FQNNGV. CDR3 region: CTSSLFQGITIGYTF. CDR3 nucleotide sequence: TGTACCAGCAGCTTATTCCAGGGAATCACGATCGGCTACACCTTC.

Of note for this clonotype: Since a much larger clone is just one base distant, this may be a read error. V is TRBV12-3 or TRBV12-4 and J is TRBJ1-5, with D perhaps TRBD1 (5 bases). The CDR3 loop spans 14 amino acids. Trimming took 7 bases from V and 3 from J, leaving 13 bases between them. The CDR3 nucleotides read TGTGCCAGCACCGACAGCGACCACAATCAGCCCCAGCATTTT. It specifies CASTDSDHNQPQHF.

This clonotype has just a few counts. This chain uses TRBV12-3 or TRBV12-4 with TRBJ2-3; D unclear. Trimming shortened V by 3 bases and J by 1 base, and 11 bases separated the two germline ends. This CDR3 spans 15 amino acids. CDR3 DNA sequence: TGTGCCAGCAGTTTGGACCCCAGCGGCACAGATACGCAGTATTTT. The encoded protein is CASSLDPSGTDTQYF.

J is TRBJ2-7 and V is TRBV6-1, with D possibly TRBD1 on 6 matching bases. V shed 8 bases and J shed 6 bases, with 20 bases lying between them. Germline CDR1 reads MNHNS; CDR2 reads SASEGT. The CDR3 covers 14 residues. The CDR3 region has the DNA TGTGCCAGCCAAAGGTGGCAGGGGATAAGCGAGCAGTACTTC. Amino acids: CASQRWQGISEQYF.

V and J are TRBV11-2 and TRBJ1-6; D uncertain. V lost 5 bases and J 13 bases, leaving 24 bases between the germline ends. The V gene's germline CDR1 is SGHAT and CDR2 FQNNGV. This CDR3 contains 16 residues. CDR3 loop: CASSLIASSIGSPLHF. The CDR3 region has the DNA TGTGCCAGCAGCCTGATAGCCTCGTCTATCGGCTCGCCCCTCCACTTT.

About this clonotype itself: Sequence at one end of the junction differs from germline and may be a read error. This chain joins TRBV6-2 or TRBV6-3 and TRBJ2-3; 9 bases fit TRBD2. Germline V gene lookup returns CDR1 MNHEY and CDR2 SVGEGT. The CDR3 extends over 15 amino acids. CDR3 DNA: TGTGCCAGCAGGGGGACTAGCCGACGCACAGATACGCGGTATTTT. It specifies CASRGTSRRTDTRYF.

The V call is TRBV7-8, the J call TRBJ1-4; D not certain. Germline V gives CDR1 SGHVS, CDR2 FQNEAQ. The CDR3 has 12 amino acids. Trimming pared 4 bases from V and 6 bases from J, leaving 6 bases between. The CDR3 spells CASSWGHEKLFF. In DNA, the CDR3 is TGTGCCAGCAGCTGGGGTCATGAAAAACTGTTTTTT.

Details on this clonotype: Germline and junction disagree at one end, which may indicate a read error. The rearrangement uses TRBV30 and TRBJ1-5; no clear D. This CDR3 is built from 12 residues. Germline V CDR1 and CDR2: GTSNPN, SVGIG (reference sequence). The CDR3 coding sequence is TGTGCCTGGAGTGTACGGAGTCAGCCCCAACATTTT. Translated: CAWSVRSQPQHF.

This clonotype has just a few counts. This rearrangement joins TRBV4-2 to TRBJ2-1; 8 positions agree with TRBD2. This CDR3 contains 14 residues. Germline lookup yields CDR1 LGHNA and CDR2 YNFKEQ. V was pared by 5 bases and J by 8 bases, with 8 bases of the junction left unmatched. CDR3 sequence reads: CASSGPGLVYEQFF. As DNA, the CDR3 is TGTGCCAGCAGCGGACCGGGACTAGTGTATGAGCAGTTCTTC.

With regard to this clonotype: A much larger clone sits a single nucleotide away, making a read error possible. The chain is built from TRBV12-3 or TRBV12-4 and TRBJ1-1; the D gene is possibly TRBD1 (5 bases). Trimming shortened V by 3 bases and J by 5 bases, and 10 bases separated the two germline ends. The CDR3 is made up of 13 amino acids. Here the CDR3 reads CASSFCGGTEAFF. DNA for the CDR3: TGTGCCAGCAGTTTCTGTGGGGGTACTGAAGCTTTCTTT.

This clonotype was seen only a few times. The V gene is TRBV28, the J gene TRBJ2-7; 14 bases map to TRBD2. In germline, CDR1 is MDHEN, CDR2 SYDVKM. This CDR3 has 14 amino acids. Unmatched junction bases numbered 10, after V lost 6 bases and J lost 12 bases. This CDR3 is CASSLLTSGRARYF. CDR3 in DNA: TGTGCCAGCAGCCTACTGACTAGCGGGAGGGCCCGGTACTTC. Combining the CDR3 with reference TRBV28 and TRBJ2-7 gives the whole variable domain DVKVTQSSRYLVKRTGEKVFLECVQDMDHENMFWYRQDPGLGLRLIYFSYDVKMKEKGDIPEGYSVSREKKERFSLILESASTNQTSMYLCASSLLTSGRARYFGPGTRLTVT.

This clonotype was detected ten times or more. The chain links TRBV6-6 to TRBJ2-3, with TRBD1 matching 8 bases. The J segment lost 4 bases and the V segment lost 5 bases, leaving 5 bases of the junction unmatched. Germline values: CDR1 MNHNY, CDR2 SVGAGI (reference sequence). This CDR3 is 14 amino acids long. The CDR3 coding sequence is TGTGCCAGCAGTCAACTCAGGGGGCCAGATACGCAGTATTTT. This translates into CASSQLRGPDTQYF.

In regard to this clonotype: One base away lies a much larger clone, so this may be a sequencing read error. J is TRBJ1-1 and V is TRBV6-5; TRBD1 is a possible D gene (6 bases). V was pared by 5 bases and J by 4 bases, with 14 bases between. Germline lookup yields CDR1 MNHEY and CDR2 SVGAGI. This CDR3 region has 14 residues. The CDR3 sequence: CASSPQGMSTEAFF. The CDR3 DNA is TGTGCCAGCAGTCCCCAGGGGATGAGCACTGAAGCTTTCTTT.

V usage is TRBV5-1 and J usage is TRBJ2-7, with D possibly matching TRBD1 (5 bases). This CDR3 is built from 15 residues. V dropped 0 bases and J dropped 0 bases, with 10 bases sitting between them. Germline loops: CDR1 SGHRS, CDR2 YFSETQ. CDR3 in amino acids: CASSLEHRSSYEQYF. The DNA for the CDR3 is TGCGCCAGCAGCTTGGAACACAGGTCCTCCTACGAGCAGTACTTC. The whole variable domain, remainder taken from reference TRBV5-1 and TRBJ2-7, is KAGVTQTPRYLIKTRGQQVTLSCSPISGHRSVSWYQQTPGQGLQFLFEYFSETQRNKGNFPGRFSGRQFSNSRSEMNVSTLELGDSALYLCASSLEHRSSYEQYFGPGTRLTVT.

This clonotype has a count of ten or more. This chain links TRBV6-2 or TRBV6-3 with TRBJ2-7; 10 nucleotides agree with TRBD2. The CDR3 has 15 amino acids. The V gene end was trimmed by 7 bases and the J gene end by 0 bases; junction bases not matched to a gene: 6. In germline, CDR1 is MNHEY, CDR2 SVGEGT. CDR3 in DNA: TGTGCCAGCACTCAACTAGCGGGGAGCTCCTACGAGCAGTACTTC. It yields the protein CASTQLAGSSYEQYF.

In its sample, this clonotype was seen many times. CDR3 sequence: CASSLVGRETQYF. In nucleotides, the CDR3 is TGTGCCAGCAGCTTAGTTGGCAGGGAAACCCAGTACTTC. V gene TRBV11-2 combines with J gene TRBJ2-5, with D possibly matching TRBD1 (5 bases). This CDR3 has 13 residues. V lost 1 base and J lost 8, with 11 bases in between. Germline CDR1 reads SGHAT; CDR2 reads FQNNGV.

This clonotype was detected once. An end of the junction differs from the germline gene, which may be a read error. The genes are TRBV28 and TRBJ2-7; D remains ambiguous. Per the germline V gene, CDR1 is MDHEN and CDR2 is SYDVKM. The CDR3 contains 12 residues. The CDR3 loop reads CASSLLSYPRYF. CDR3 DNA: TGTGCCAGCAGTTTACTTAGCTATCCTAGGTATTTC.

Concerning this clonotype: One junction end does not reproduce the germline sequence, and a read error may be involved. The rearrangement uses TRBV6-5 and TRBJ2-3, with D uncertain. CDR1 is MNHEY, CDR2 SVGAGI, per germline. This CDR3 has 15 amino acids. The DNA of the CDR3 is TGTGCCAGCAGTTACTCAGATGGCTCCGCAGATACGCAGTACTTT. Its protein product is CASSYSDGSADTQYF.

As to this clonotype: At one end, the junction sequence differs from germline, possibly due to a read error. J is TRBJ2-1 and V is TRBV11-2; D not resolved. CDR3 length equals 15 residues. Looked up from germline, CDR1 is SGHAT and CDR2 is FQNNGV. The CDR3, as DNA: TGTGCCAGTAGCTTAACGGTGAGCTCCTTCAATGAGCAGTTCTTC. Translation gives CASSLTVSSFNEQFF.

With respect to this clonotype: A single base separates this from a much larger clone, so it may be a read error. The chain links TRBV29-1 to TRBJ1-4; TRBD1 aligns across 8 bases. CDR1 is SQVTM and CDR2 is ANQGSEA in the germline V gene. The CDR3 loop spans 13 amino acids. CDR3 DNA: TGCAGCGTTGGGGACAGGAGTAATGAACAACTGTTTTTT. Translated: CSVGDRSNEQLFF.

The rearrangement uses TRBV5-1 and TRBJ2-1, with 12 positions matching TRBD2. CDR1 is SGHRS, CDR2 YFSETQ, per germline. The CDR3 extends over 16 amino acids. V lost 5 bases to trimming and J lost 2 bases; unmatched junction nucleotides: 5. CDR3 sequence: CASSPTSGGPYNEQFF. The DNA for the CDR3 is TGCGCCAGCAGTCCTACTAGCGGGGGGCCCTACAATGAGCAGTTCTTC.